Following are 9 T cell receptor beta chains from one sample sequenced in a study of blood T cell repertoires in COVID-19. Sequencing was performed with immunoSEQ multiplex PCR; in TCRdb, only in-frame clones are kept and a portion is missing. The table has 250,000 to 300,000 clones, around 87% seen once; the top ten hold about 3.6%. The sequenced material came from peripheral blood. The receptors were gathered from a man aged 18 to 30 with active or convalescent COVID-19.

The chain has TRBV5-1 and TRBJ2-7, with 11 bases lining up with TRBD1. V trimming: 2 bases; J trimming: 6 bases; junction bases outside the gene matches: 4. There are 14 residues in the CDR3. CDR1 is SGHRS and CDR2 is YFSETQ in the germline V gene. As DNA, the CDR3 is TGCGCCAGCAGCTTAGGACAGGGGGCAAGCGAGCAGTACTTC. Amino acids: CASSLGQGASEQYF.

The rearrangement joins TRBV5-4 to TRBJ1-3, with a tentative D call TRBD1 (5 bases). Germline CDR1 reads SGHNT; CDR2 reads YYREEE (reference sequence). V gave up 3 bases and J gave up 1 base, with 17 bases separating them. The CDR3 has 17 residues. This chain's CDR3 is CASSSGDSRLSGNTIYF. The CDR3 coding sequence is TGTGCCAGCAGCTCTGGTGACAGCCGACTTTCTGGAAACACCATATATTTT. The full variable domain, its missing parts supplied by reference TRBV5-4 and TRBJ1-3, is ETGVTQSPTHLIKTRGQQVTLRCSSQSGHNTVSWYQQALGQGPQFIFQYYREEENGRGNFPPRFSGLQFPNYSSELNVNALELDDSALYLCASSSGDSRLSGNTIYFGEGSWLTVV.

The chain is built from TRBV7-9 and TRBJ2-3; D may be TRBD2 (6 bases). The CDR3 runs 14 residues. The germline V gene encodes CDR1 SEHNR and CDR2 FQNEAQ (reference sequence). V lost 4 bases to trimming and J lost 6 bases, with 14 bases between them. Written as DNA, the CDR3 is TGTGCCAGCAGCTCGATGCTAGCGACCGATACGCAGTATTTT. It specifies CASSSMLATDTQYF.

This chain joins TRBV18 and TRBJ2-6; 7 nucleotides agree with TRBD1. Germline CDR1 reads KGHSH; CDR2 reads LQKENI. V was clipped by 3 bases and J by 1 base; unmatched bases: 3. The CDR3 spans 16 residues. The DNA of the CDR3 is TGTGCCAGCTCACCGGGGACAGCTTCTGGGGCCAACGTCCTGACTTTC. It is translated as CASSPGTASGANVLTF.

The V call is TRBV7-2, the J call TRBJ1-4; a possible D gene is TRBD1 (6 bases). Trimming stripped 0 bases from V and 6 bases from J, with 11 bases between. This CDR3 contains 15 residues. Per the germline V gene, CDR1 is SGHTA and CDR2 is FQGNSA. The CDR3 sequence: CASSLARQADEKLFF. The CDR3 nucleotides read TGTGCCAGCAGCTTAGCCCGACAGGCCGATGAAAAACTGTTTTTT.

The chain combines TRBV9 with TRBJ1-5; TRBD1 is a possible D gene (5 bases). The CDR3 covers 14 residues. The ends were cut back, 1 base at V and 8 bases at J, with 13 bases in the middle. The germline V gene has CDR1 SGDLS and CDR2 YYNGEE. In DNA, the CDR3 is TGTGCCAGCAGCGTAACCGGGGGGTGGGAGCCCCAGCATTTT. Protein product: CASSVTGGWEPQHF.

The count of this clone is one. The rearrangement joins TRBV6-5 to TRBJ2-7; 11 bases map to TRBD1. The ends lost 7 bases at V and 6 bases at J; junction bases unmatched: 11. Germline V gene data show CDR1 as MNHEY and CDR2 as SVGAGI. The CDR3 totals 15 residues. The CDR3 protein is CASTPPGTGGSEQYF. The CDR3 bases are TGTGCCAGCACCCCCCCCGGGACAGGGGGTTCCGAGCAGTACTTC.

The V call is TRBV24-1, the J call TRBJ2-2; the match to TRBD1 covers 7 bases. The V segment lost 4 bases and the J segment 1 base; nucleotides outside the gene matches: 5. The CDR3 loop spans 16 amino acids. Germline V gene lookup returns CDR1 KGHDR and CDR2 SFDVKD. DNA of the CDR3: TGTGCCACCAGTGACCCGGGACAGAGGAACACCGGGGAGCTGTTTTTT. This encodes CATSDPGQRNTGELFF.

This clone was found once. Here the CDR3 reads CASSYSAGDLREQYF. In DNA, the CDR3 is TGCGCCAGCAGCTACTCAGCGGGAGACCTACGAGAGCAGTACTTC. This rearrangement joins TRBV5-1 to TRBJ2-7, with 8 bases that match TRBD2. The V gene end was trimmed by 3 bases and the J gene end by 7 bases; junction bases not matched to a gene: 12. CDR3 length equals 15 residues. Germline V gives CDR1 SGHRS, CDR2 YFSETQ.